One T cell receptor beta chain is described in this entry. Amplification used 60 Vbeta primers and 13 Jbeta primers. Produced via immunoSEQ multiplex PCR; TCRdb's table is partial and in-frame only. The sample includes approximately 220,000 clones, roughly 80% seen only once; the top ten take about 6.4%. The data were taken from a study of cytomegalovirus exposure and HLA in healthy donors. Sequences were obtained from PBMCs. This clonotype originated in a man in his forties or fifties in good health and CMV-seropositive.

CDR3 loop: CASSLWVSGADTQYF. The CDR3, as DNA: TGTGCCAGCAGTTTATGGGTTAGCGGGGCAGATACGCAGTATTTT. The chain joins TRBV27 to TRBJ2-3; TRBD2 matches at 8 bases. The CDR3 spans 15 residues. V lost 1 base, J lost 4 bases, and 4 bases stayed unmatched. From germline, CDR1 is MNHEY and CDR2 SMNVEV (reference sequence).